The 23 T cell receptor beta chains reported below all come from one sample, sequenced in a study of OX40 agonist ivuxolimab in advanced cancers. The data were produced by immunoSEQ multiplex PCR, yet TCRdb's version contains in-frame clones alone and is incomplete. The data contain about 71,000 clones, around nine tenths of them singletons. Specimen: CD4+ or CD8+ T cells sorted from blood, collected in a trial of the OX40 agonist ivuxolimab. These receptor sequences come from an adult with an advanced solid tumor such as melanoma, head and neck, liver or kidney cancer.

For the CDR3, the DNA is TGTGCCAGCAGTTACAGGGACAGGGGAGAGACCCAGTACTTC. Amino acids: CASSYRDRGETQYF. The chain has TRBV6-5 and TRBJ2-5; TRBD1 matches at 10 bases. The CDR3 has 14 amino acids. The V segment lost 2 bases and the J segment 4 bases; nucleotides outside the gene matches: 1. CDR1 is MNHEY, CDR2 SVGAGI, per germline.

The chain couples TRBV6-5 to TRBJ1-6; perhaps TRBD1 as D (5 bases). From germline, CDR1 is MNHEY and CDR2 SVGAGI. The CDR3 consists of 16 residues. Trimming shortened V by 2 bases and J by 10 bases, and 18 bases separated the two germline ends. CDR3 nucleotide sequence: TGTGCCAGCAGTTACGAGGGGCCCGTGGGGTTGTCACCCCTCCACTTT. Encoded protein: CASSYEGPVGLSPLHF.

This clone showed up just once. The CDR3 is CAWKIGTSGSYEQYF. CDR3 DNA sequence: TGTGCCTGGAAAATCGGGACTAGCGGGAGTTACGAGCAGTACTTC. The chain has TRBV30 and TRBJ2-7; 14 nucleotides agree with TRBD2. Unmatched junction bases numbered 6, after V lost 4 bases and J lost 4 bases. CDR3 length: 15 amino acids. The germline gives CDR1 GTSNPN, CDR2 SVGIG (reference sequence).

The CDR3 region has the DNA TGTGCCAGCAGTGAGAGGGAGGACTATGGCTACACCTTC. It encodes CASSEREDYGYTF. V gene TRBV28 combines with J gene TRBJ1-2; D unclear. Germline V gene data show CDR1 as MDHEN and CDR2 as SYDVKM. V lost 5 bases and J lost 3, with 10 bases in between. The CDR3 covers 13 residues.

CDR3 coding DNA: TGCGCCAGCAGTCGAGGGCGGAGGGGGGTCCAAGAGACCCAGTACTTC. Amino acid sequence: CASSRGRRGVQETQYF. The rearrangement uses TRBV5-1 and TRBJ2-5; D is perhaps TRBD1 or TRBD2 (6 bases each). V lost 5 bases to trimming and J lost 1 base, with 18 bases between them. This CDR3 region has 16 residues. CDR1 and CDR2 from the germline V gene are SGHRS and YFSETQ.

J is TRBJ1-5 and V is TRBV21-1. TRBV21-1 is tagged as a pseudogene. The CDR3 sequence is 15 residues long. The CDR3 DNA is TGTGCCAGCAGCACGGGTCGGCTTTCCAATCAGCCCCAGCATTTT. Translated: CASSTGRLSNQPQHF.

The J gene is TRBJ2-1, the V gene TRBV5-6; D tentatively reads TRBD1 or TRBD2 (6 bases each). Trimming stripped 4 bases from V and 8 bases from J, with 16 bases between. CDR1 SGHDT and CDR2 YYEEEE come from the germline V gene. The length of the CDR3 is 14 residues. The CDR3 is CASSGKGGNHEQFF. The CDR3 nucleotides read TGTGCCAGCAGCGGCAAGGGGGGCAACCATGAGCAGTTCTTC.

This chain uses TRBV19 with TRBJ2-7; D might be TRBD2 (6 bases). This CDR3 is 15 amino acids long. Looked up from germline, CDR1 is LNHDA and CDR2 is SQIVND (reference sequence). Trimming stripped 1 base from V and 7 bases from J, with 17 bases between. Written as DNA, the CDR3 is TGTGCCAGTAGTATAGGCTGGACTATTCCGGGGGAGCAGTACTTC. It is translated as CASSIGWTIPGEQYF.

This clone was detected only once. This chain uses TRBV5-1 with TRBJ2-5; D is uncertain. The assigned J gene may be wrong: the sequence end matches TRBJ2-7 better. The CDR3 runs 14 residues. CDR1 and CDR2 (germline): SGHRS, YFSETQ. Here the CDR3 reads CASSPLASSYEQYF. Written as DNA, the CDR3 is TGCGCCAGCAGCCCCTTGGCCAGCTCCTACGAGCAGTACTTC.

The CDR3 DNA sequence: TGCGCCAGCAGCTCAGGACAGGGGATTCAAGAGACCCAGTACTTC. Translating gives CASSSGQGIQETQYF. The chain joins TRBV5-1 to TRBJ2-5, with 9 bases that match TRBD1. This CDR3 is built from 15 residues. Germline loops: CDR1 SGHRS, CDR2 YFSETQ. V shed 3 bases and J 2 bases; nucleotides not matched to a gene: 5.

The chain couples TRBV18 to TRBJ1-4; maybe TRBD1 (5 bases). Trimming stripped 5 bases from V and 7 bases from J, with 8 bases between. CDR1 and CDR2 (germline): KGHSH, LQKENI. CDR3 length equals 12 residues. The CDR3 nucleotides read TGTGCCAGCTCAATCGGGGCTGAAAAACTGTTTTTT. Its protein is CASSIGAEKLFF. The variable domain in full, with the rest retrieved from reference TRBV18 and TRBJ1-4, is NAGVMQNPRHLVRRRGQEARLRCSPMKGHSHVYWYRQLPEEGLKFMVYLQKENIIDESGMPKERFSAEFPKEGPSILRIQQVVRGDSAAYFCASSIGAEKLFFGSGTQLSVL.

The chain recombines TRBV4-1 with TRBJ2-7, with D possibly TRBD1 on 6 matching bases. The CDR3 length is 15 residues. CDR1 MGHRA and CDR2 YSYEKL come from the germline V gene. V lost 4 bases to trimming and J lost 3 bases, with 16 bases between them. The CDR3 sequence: CASSLWTAQGYEQYF. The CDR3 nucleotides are TGCGCCAGCAGCCTGTGGACAGCACAGGGCTACGAGCAGTACTTC.

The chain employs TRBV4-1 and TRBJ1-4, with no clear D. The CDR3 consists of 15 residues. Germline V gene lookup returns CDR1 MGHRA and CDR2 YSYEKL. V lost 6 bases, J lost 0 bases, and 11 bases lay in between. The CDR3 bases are TGCGCCAGCAGTTTATTGGATGCAACTAATGAAAAACTGTTTTTT. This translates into CASSLLDATNEKLFF.

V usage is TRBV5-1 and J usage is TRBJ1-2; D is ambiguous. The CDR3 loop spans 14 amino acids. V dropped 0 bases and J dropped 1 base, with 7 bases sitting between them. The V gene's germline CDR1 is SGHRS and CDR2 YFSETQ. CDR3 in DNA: TGCGCCAGCAGCTTGGCTCAAATTAACTATGGCTACACCTTC. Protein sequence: CASSLAQINYGYTF.

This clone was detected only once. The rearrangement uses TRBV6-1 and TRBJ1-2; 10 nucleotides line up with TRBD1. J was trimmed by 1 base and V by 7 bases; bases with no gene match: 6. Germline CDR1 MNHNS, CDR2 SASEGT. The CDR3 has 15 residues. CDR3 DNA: TGTGCCAGCATCCGGGACAGGGGCGTTAACTATGGCTACACCTTC. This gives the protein CASIRDRGVNYGYTF.

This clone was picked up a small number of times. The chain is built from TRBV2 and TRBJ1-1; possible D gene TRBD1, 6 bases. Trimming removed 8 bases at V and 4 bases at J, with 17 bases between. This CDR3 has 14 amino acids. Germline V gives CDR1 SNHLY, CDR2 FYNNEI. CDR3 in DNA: TGTGCCAGCCGTATACAGGGCATTGGCACTGAAGCTTTCTTT. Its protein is CASRIQGIGTEAFF. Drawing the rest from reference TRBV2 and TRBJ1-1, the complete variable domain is EPEVTQTPSHQVTQMGQEVILRCVPISNHLYFYWYRQILGQKVEFLVSFYNNEISEKSEIFDDQFSVERPDGSNFTLKIRSTKLEDSAMYFCASRIQGIGTEAFFGQGTRLTVV.

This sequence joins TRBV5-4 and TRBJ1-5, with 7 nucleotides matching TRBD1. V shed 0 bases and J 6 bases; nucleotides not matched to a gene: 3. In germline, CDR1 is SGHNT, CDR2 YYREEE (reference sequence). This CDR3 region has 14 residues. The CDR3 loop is CASSLEGGSQPQHF. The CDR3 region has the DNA TGTGCCAGCAGCTTGGAAGGGGGCTCTCAGCCCCAGCATTTT.

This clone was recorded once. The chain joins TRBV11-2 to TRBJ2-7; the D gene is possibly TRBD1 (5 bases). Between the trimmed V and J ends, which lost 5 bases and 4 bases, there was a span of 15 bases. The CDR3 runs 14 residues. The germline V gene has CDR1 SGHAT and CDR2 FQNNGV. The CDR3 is CASSERRAGYEQYF. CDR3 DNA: TGTGCCAGCAGCGAACGCCGGGCAGGGTACGAGCAGTACTTC.

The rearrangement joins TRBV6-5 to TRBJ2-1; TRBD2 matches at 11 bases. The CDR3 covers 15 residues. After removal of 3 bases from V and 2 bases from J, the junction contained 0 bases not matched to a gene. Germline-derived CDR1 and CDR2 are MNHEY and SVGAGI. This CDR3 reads CASSYSGGAYNEQFF. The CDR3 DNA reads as TGTGCCAGCAGTTATAGCGGGGGGGCCTACAATGAGCAGTTCTTC.

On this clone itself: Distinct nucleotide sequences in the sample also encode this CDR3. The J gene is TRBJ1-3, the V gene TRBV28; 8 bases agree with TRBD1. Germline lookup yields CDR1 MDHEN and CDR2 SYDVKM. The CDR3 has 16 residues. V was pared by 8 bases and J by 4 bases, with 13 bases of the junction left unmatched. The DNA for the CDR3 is TGTGCCAGCGGCTCTCCGCAGGGGGCAGGAGGAAACACCATATATTTT. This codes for CASGSPQGAGGNTIYF. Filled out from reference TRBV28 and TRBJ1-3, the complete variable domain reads DVKVTQSSRYLVKRTGEKVFLECVQDMDHENMFWYRQDPGLGLRLIYFSYDVKMKEKGDIPEGYSVSREKKERFSLILESASTNQTSMYLCASGSPQGAGGNTIYFGEGSWLTVV.

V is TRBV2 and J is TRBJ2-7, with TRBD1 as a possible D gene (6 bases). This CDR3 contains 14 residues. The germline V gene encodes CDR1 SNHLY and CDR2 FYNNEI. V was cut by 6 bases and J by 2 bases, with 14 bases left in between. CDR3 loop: CASRAGTLTYEQYF. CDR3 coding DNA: TGTGCCAGCAGAGCCGGGACACTAACCTACGAGCAGTACTTC.

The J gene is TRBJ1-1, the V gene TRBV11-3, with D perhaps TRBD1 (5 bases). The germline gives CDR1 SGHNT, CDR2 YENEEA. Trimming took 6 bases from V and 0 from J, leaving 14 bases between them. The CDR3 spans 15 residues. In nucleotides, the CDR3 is TGTGCCAGCAGTCCCGGGGGAACCGTGAACACTGAAGCTTTCTTT. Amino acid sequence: CASSPGGTVNTEAFF. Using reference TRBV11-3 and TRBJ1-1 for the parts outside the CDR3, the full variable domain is EAGVVQSPRYKIIEKKQPVAFWCNPISGHNTLYWYLQNLGQGPELLIRYENEEAVDDSQLPKDRFSAERLKGVDSTLKIQPAELGDSAVYLCASSPGGTVNTEAFFGQGTRLTVV.

CDR3: CASSSGTAQETQYF. CDR3 DNA sequence: TGTGCCAGCAGCAGCGGGACAGCCCAAGAGACCCAGTACTTC. The chain links TRBV5-5 to TRBJ2-5; D might be TRBD1 or TRBD2, each matching 7 bases. Germline V gene sequence: CDR1 SGHKS, CDR2 YYEKEE (reference sequence). The CDR3 has 14 residues. V lost 4 bases and J 1 base, leaving 11 bases between the germline ends.